This T cell receptor (beta chain) derives from a study of CXCR3-negative and CXCR3-positive naive CD8 T cells. About the study: TRB reads totalled about 135 million, about 1.5 +/- 0.3 million per library. The study, taken as a whole, reports: Similar TRBV-TRBJ usage was seen in naive cells (both CXCR3-negative and CXCR3-positive), but memory cells differed. For CXCR3-positive naive cells, TRB CDR3s were more hydrophobic than those of CXCR3-negative naive cells.

Researchers reported sorting every CD8+ T cell subset in triplicate, 300,000 cells per sort. Libraries were UMI-labeled 5' RACE TRB cDNA. TCRdb re-called the 5' RACE reads; every CDR3 protein appears as one record, without DNA. Recorded for this sample: about 130,000 distinct CDR3 sequences. For this clonotype: The antigen is undetermined.

The CDR3 spans 17 residues. The sequence derives from a human donor in good health. Some clones in this sample may be carry-over from other donors' samples. The V call is TRBV12-3 or TRBV12-4, the J call TRBJ2-1; TCRdb's D gene call, TRBD1, goes unchecked for lack of DNA. Sequenced material: naive CXCR3+ CD8+ T cells from blood. Regarding subset: CD45RO-CCR7+CD27+CD95- naive CD8+ T cells expressing CXCR3 (TNR3+). CDR3 protein: CASNLLGAEGPYNEQFF.